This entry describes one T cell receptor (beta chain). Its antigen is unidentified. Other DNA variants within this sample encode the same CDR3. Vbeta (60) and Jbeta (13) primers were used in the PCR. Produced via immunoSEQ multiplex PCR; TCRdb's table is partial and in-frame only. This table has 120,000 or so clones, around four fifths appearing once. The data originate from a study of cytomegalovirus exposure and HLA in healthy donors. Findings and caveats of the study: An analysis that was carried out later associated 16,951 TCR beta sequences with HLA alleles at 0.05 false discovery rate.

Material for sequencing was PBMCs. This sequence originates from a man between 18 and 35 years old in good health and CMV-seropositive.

The CDR3 DNA sequence: TGTGCCAGCAGCTCTCAGGGTAACACTGAAGCTTTCTTT. Translating gives CASSSQGNTEAFF. This chain joins TRBV7-3 and TRBJ1-1, with D tentatively TRBD1 (5 bases). This CDR3 contains 13 residues. Looked up from germline, CDR1 is SGHTA and CDR2 is FQGTGA. Trimming left V 4 bases short and J 2 bases short, with 8 bases between.